The 9 T cell receptor beta chains listed next were all sequenced from one sample in a study of blood T cell repertoires in COVID-19. Repertoires were generated with immunoSEQ multiplex PCR, while TCRdb's copy carries only in-frame clones and drops some. Among about 340,000 clones listed, 88% were seen once. The source material was peripheral blood. All receptors derive from a woman between 70 and 85 years old with COVID-19, enrolled during active disease.

The chain employs TRBV5-8 and TRBJ1-3; 8 bases agree with TRBD1. Germline values: CDR1 SGHTS, CDR2 YDEGEE. This CDR3 has 16 amino acids. Trimming at V came to 4 bases and at J to 4 bases, leaving 10 bases not matched to a gene. CDR3 nucleotide sequence: TGTGCCAGCAGCGAAGGGACAGGCGCTGCGGGAAACACCATATATTTT. Translating gives CASSEGTGAAGNTIYF.

The rearrangement links TRBV19 to TRBJ1-2; tentatively, D is TRBD1 (6 bases). CDR3 length equals 13 residues. CDR1 LNHDA and CDR2 SQIVND come from the germline V gene (reference sequence). Trimming removed 5 bases at V and 7 bases at J, with 14 bases between. CDR3 DNA: TGTGCCAGTAGTGCGTTACAGGGAGTTGGCTACACCTTC. This gives the protein CASSALQGVGYTF.

Here the CDR3 DNA reads TGTGCCAGCAGCGCCACCCCAGATGGCTACACCTTC. It is translated as CASSATPDGYTF. This chain joins TRBV9 and TRBJ1-2; no clear D. The CDR3 covers 12 residues. V was pared by 3 bases and J by 6 bases, with 9 bases between. CDR1 and CDR2 (germline): SGDLS, YYNGEE.

V gene TRBV19 combines with J gene TRBJ1-1, with a possible D match to TRBD1 (5 bases). The V end was cut by 3 bases, the J end by 4 bases, with 12 bases between. The germline gives CDR1 LNHDA, CDR2 SQIVND (reference sequence). This CDR3 is 14 amino acids long. The chain's CDR3 is CASSIGGTGTEAFF. CDR3 nucleotides: TGTGCCAGTAGTATTGGGGGGACCGGCACTGAAGCTTTCTTT. The full variable domain, with the rest looked up from reference TRBV19 and TRBJ1-1, is DGGITQSPKYLFRKEGQNVTLSCEQNLNHDAMYWYRQDPGQGLRLIYYSQIVNDFQKGDIAEGYSVSREKKESFPLTVTSAQKNPTAFYLCASSIGGTGTEAFFGQGTRLTVV.

This clone appeared a single time. The CDR3 sequence is CASSQGYNTEAFF. The CDR3, as DNA: TGCGCCAGCAGCCAAGGTTATAACACTGAAGCTTTCTTT. The chain is built from TRBV4-3 and TRBJ1-1; D is unclear. Germline values: CDR1 LGHNA, CDR2 YSLEER. The V gene lost 1 base and the J gene lost 2 bases, with 5 bases spanning the gap. The CDR3 has 13 residues.

The chain joins TRBV5-1 to TRBJ1-1; D might be TRBD1 (5 bases). Germline values: CDR1 SGHRS, CDR2 YFSETQ. Trimming removed 5 bases from V and 6 bases from J, with 20 bases in between. The length of the CDR3 is 15 residues. Here the CDR3 reads CASRTGGERVAEAFF. CDR3 DNA: TGCGCCAGCAGAACTGGAGGGGAGAGGGTGGCTGAAGCTTTCTTT.

This chain uses TRBV4-1 with TRBJ1-6; TRBD1 matches 10 bases. Germline V CDR1 and CDR2: MGHRA, YSYEKL. The V gene end was trimmed by 3 bases and the J gene end by 8 bases; junction bases not matched to a gene: 7. There are 16 residues in the CDR3. The CDR3 sequence: CASSHPRGTGDSPLHF. In DNA, the CDR3 is TGCGCCAGCAGCCACCCCCGGGGGACAGGGGATTCACCCCTCCACTTT.

The gene calls are TRBV28 and TRBJ2-2; a possible D gene is TRBD1 (6 bases). The CDR3 has 15 residues. V lost 8 bases to trimming and J lost 5 bases, with 18 bases between them. The V gene's germline CDR1 is MDHEN and CDR2 SYDVKM. This CDR3 is CASLRSLGGTGELFF. CDR3 nucleotides: TGTGCCAGCCTACGATCCTTAGGGGGAACCGGGGAGCTGTTTTTT.

This clone has just a few counts. The rearrangement links TRBV19 to TRBJ1-5, with 8 bases aligning to TRBD1. V lost 5 bases to trimming and J lost 3 bases; unmatched junction nucleotides: 9. CDR3 size: 16 residues. CDR1 LNHDA and CDR2 SQIVND come from the germline V gene (reference sequence). CDR3 nucleotides: TGTGCCAGTAGTTTTTCGACAGGGGATTTCAATCAGCCCCAGCATTTT. This codes for CASSFSTGDFNQPQHF. The full variable domain, rest sourced from reference TRBV19 and TRBJ1-5, is DGGITQSPKYLFRKEGQNVTLSCEQNLNHDAMYWYRQDPGQGLRLIYYSQIVNDFQKGDIAEGYSVSREKKESFPLTVTSAQKNPTAFYLCASSFSTGDFNQPQHFGDGTRLSIL.